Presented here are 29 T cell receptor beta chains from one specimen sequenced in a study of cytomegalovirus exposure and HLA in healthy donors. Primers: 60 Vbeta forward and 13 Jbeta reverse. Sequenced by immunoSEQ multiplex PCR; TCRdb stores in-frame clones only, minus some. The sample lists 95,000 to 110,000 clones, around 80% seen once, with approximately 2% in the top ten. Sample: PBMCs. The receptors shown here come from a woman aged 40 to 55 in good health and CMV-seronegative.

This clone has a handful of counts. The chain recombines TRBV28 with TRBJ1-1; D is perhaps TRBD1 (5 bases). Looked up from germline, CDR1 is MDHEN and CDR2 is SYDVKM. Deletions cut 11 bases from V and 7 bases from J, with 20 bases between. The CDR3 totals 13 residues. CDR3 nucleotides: TGTGCCGCCAGAGGGGAGGGTGCTGGTGAAGCTTTCTTT. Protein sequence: CAARGEGAGEAFF.

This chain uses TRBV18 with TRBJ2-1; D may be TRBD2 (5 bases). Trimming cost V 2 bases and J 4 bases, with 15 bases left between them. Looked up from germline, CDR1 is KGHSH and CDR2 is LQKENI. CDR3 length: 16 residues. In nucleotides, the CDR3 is TGTGCCAGCTCACCAGGGAAGGGAGTAAGGTACAATGAGCAGTTCTTC. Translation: CASSPGKGVRYNEQFF.

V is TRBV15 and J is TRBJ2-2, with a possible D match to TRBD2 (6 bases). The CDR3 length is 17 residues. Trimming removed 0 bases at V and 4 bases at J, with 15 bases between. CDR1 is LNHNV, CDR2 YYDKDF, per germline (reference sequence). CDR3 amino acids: CATSRDSTGAATGELFF. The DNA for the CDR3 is TGTGCCACCAGCAGAGATTCGACGGGAGCCGCCACCGGGGAGCTGTTTTTT.

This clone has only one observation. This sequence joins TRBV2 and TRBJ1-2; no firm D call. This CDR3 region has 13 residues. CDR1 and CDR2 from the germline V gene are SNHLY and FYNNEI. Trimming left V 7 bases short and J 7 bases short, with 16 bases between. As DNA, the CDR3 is TGTGCCAGCAATTCGGAGGTGGGGAGTGGCTACACCTTC. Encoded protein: CASNSEVGSGYTF. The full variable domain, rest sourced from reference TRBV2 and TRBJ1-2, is EPEVTQTPSHQVTQMGQEVILRCVPISNHLYFYWYRQILGQKVEFLVSFYNNEISEKSEIFDDQFSVERPDGSNFTLKIRSTKLEDSAMYFCASNSEVGSGYTFGSGTRLTVV.

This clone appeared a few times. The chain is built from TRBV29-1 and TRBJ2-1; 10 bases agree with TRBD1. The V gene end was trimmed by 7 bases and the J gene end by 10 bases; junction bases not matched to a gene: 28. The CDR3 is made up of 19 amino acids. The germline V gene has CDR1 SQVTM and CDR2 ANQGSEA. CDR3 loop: CSAARGTGVGESRGMEQFF. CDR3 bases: TGCAGCGCTGCGCGCGGGACAGGGGTCGGAGAATCGAGGGGAATGGAGCAGTTCTTC.

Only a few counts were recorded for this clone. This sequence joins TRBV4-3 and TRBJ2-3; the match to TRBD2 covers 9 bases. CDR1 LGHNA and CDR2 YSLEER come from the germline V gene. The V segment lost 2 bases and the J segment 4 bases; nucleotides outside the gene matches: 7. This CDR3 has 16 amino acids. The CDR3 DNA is TGCGCCAGCAGCCAAAACGCGGGAGGGGTCCCAGATACGCAGTATTTT. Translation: CASSQNAGGVPDTQYF.

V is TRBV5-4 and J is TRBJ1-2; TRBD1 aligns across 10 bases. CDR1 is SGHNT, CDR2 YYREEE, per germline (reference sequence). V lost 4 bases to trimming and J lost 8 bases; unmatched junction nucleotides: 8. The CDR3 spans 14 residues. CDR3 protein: CASSLRDRGRGYTF. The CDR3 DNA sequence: TGTGCCAGCAGCCTACGGGACAGGGGTCGAGGCTACACCTTC.

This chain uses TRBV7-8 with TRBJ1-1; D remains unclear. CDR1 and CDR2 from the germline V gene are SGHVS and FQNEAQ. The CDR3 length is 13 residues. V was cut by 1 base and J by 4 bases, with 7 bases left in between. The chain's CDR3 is CASSLVAPTEAFF. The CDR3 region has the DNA TGTGCCAGCAGCTTAGTGGCACCCACTGAAGCTTTCTTT. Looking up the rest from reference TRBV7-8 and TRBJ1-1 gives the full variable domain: GAGVSQSPRYKVAKRGQDVALRCDPISGHVSLFWYQQALGQGPEFLTYFQNEAQLDKSGLPSDRFFAERPEGSVSTLKIQRTQQEDSAVYLCASSLVAPTEAFFGQGTRLTVV.

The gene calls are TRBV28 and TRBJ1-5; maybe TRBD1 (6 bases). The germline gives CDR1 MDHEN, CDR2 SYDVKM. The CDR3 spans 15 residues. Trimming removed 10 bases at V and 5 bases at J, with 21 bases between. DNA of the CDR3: TGTGCCACAGGGGACCCTATCAACTGGGATCAGCCCCAGCATTTT. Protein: CATGDPINWDQPQHF.

This CDR3 reads CARSLNRQGAEQYF. The DNA for the CDR3 is TGTGCCAGAAGCCTTAACAGACAGGGTGCCGAGCAGTACTTC. The chain combines TRBV5-3 with TRBJ2-7; 7 bases map to TRBD1. TRBV5-3 is known as an ORF, though its function is uncertain. This CDR3 contains 14 residues. With V trimmed by 4 bases and J by 6 bases, 10 bases remained unmatched.

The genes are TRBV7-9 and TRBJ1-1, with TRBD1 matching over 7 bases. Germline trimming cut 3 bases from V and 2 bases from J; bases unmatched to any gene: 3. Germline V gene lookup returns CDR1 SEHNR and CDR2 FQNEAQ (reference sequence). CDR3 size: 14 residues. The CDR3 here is CASSFEGANTEAFF. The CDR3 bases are TGTGCCAGCAGCTTCGAGGGGGCAAACACTGAAGCTTTCTTT.

The DNA for the CDR3 is TGTGCCTTCGGGTTCGGCTACGAGCAGTACTTC. It encodes CAFGFGYEQYF. The chain combines TRBV30 with TRBJ2-7; D unresolved. V lost 7 bases and J 3 bases, leaving 10 bases between the germline ends. CDR3 length: 11 residues. Germline lookup yields CDR1 GTSNPN and CDR2 SVGIG (reference sequence). Drawing the rest from reference TRBV30 and TRBJ2-7, the complete variable domain is SQTIHQWPATLVQPVGSPLSLECTVEGTSNPNLYWYRQAAGRGLQLLFYSVGIGQISSEVPQNLSASRPQDRQFILSSKKLLLSDSGFYLCAFGFGYEQYFGPGTRLTVT.

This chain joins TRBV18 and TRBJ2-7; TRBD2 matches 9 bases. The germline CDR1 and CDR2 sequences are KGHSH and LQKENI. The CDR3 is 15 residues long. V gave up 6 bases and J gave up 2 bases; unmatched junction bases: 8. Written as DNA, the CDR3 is TGTGCCAGCTCTCCCCCTTTAGCGGGAGCCTACGAGCAGTACTTC. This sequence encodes CASSPPLAGAYEQYF.

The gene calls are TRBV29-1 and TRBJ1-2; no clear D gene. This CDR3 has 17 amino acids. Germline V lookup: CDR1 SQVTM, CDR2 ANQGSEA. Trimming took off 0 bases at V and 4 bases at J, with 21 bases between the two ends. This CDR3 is CSVEDGSGYEGFYGYTF. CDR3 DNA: TGCAGCGTTGAAGATGGAAGTGGGTACGAGGGTTTCTATGGCTACACCTTC.

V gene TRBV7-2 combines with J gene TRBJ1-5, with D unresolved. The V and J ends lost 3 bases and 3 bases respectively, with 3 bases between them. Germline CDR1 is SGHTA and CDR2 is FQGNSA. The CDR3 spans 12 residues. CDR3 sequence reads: CASSLYNQPQHF. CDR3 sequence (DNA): TGTGCCAGCAGCTTGTACAATCAGCCCCAGCATTTT. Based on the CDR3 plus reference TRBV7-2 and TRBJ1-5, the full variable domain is GAGVSQSPSNKVTEKGKDVELRCDPISGHTALYWYRQSLGQGLEFLIYFQGNSAPDKSGLPSDRFSAERTGGSVSTLTIQRTQQEDSAVYLCASSLYNQPQHFGDGTRLSIL.

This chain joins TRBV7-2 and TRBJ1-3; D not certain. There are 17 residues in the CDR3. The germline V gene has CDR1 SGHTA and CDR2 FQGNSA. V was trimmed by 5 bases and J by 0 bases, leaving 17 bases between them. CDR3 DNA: TGTGCCAGCAGCCTCCTGGGCCTCCTGAGCTCTGGAAACACCATATATTTT. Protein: CASSLLGLLSSGNTIYF.

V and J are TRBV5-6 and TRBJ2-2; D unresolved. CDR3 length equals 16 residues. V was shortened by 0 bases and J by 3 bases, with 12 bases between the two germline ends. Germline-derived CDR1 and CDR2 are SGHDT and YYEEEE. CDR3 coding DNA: TGTGCCAGCAGCTTGGGGTACATTCAAGACACCGGGGAGCTGTTTTTT. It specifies CASSLGYIQDTGELFF.

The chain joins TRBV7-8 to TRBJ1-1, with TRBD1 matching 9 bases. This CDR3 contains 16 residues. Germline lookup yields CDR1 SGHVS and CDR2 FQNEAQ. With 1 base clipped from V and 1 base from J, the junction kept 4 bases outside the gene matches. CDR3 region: CASSLVGTGKNTEAFF. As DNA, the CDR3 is TGTGCCAGCAGCTTAGTCGGGACAGGGAAGAACACTGAAGCTTTCTTT.

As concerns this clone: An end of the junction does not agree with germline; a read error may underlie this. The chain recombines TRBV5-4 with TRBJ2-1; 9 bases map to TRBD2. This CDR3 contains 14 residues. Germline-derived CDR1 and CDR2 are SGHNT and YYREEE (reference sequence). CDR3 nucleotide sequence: TGTGCCAGCAGCCGAATAGCGGGAGAAATTGAGCGGTTCTTC. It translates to CASSRIAGEIERFF.

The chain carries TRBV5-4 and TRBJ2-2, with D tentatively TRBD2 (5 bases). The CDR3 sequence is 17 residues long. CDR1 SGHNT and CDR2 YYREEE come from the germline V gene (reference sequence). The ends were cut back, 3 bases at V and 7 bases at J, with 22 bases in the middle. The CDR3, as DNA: TGTGCCAGCAGCTCCGGGATCTACCCCGAGAAGGACGGGGAGCTGTTTTTT. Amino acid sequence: CASSSGIYPEKDGELFF.

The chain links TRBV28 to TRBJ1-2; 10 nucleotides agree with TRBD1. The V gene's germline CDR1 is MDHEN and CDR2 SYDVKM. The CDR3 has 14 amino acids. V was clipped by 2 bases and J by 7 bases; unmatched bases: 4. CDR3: CASSLGQGEFGYTF. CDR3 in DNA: TGTGCCAGCAGTTTAGGACAGGGGGAATTTGGCTACACCTTC.

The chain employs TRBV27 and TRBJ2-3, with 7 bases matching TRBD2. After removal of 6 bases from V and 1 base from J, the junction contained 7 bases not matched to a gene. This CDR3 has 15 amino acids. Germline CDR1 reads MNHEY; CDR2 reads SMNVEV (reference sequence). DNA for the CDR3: TGTGCCAGCAGGGGCCCAGGACTAGGCACAGATACGCAGTATTTT. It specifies CASRGPGLGTDTQYF.

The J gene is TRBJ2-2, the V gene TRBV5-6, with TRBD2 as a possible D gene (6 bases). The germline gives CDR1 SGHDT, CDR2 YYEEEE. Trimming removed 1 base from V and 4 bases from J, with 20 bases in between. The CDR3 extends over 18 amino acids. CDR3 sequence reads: CASSLPPDLDSGTGELFF. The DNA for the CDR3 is TGTGCCAGCAGCTTGCCCCCAGACTTGGATAGCGGCACCGGGGAGCTGTTTTTT.

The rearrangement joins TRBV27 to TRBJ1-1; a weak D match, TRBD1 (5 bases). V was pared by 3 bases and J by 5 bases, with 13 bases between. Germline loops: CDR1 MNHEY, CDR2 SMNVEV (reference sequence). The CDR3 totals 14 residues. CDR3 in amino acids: CASSFQGAITEAFF. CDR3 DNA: TGTGCCAGCAGTTTTCAGGGCGCAATAACTGAAGCTTTCTTT.

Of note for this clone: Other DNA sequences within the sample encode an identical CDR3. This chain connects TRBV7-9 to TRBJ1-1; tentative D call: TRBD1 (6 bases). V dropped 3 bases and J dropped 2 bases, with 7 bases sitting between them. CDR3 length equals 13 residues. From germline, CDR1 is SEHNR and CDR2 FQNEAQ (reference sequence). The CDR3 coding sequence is TGTGCCAGCAGCTTGGGGGCAAACACTGAAGCTTTCTTT. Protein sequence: CASSLGANTEAFF.

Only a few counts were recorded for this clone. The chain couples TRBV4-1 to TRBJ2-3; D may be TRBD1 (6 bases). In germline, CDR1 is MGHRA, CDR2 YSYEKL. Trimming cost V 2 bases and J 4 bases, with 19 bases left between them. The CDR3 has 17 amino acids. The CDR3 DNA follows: TGCGCCAGCAGCCAATGGGGGCCGCCCGGTCCCCCAGATACGCAGTATTTT. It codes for CASSQWGPPGPPDTQYF.

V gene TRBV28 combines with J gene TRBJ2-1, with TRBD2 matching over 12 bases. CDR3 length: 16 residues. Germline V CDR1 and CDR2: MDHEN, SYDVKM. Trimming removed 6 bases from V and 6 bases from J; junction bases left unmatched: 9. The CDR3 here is CASSSQLAGGFNEQFF. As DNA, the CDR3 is TGTGCCAGCAGCTCCCAACTAGCGGGAGGATTCAATGAGCAGTTCTTC.

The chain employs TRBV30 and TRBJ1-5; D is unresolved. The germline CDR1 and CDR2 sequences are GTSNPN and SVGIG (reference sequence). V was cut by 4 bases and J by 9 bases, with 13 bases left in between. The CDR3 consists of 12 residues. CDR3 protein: CAWNREGGPQHF. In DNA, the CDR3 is TGTGCCTGGAATCGGGAGGGAGGGCCCCAGCATTTT.

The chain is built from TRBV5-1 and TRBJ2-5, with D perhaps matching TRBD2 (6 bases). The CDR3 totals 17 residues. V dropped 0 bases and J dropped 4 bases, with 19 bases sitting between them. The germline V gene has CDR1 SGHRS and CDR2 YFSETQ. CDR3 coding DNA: TGCGCCAGCAGCTTGGCCTCTCAGCCCCGGGAGCGAGAGACCCAGTACTTC. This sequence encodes CASSLASQPRERETQYF.